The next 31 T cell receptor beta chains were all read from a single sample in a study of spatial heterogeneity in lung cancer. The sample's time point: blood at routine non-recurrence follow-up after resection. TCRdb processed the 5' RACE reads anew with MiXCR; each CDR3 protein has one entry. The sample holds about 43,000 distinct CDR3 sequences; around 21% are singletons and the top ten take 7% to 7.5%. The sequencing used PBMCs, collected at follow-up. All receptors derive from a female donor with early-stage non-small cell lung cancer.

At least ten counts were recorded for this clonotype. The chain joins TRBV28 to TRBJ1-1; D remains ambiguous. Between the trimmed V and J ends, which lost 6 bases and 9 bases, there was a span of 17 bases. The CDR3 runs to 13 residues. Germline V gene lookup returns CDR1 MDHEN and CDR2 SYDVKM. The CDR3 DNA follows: TGTGCCAGCAGCTCTCCCCTTCGGGGTAAAGCTTTCTTT. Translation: CASSSPLRGKAFF.

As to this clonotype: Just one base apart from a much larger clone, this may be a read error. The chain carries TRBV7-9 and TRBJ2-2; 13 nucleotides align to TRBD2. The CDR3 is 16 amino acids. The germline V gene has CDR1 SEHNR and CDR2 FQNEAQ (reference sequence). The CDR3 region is CANSYRLAGGHGELFF. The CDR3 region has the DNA TGTGCCAACAGCTATCGACTAGCGGGGGGACACGGGGAGCTGTTTTTT. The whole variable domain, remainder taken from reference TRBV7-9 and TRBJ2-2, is DTGVSQNPRHKITKRGQNVTFRCDPISEHNRLYWYRQTLGQGPEFLTYFQNEAQLEKSRLLSDRFSAERPKGSFSTLEIQRTEQGDSAMYLCANSYRLAGGHGELFFGEGSRLTVL.

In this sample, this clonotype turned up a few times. This chain's CDR3 is CASAQTGTVGTEAFF. The CDR3 coding sequence is TGCGCCAGCGCACAGACAGGGACGGTAGGGACTGAAGCTTTCTTT. V usage is TRBV5-1 and J usage is TRBJ1-1; 7 bases are a match to TRBD1. The CDR3 is 15 amino acids. Germline values: CDR1 SGHRS, CDR2 YFSETQ. Germline trimming cut 7 bases from V and 5 bases from J; bases unmatched to any gene: 14.

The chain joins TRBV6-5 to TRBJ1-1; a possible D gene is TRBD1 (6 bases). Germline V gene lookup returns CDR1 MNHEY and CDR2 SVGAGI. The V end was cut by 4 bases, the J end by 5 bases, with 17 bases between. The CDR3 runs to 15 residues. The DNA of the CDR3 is TGTGCCAGCAGTTTTTGGGGGCGCGAGAAAACTGAAGCTTTCTTT. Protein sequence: CASSFWGREKTEAFF.

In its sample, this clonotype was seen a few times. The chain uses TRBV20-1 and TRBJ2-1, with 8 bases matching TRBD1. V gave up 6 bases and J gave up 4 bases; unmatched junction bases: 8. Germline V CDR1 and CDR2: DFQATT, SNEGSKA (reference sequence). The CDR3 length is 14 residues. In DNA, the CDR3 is TGCAGTGCCAGGGGGCCGCGCGGGTACAATGAGCAGTTCTTC. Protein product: CSARGPRGYNEQFF.

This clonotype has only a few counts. The CDR3 loop is CSAPGRGDRYQETQYF. DNA of the CDR3: TGCAGTGCTCCGGGGAGGGGTGATCGGTACCAAGAGACCCAGTACTTC. The V and J genes are TRBV20-1 and TRBJ2-5; the match to TRBD2 covers 7 bases. The germline V gene encodes CDR1 DFQATT and CDR2 SNEGSKA (reference sequence). This CDR3 has 16 residues. J lost 0 bases, V lost 5 bases, and 12 bases had no gene match.

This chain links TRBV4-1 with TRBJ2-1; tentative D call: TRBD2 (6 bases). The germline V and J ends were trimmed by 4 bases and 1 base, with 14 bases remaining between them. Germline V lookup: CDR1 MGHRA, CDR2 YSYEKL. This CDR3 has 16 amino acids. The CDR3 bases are TGCGCCAGCAGCCGGGGATCTAGCGAATCCTACAATGAGCAGTTCTTC. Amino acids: CASSRGSSESYNEQFF.

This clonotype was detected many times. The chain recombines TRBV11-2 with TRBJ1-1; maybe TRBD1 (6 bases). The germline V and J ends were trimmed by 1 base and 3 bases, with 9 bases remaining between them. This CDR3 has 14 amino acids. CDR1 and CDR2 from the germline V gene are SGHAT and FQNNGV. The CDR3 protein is CASSLVQGYTEAFF. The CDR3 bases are TGTGCCAGCAGCTTAGTTCAGGGGTACACTGAAGCTTTCTTT.

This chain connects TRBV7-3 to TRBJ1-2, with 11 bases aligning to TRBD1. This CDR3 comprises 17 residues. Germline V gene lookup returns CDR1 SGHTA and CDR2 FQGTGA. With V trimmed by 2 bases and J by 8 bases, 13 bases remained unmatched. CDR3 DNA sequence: TGTGCCAGCAGCTTATACGGACAGGGGGCGCAATTTGACGGCTACACCTTC. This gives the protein CASSLYGQGAQFDGYTF.

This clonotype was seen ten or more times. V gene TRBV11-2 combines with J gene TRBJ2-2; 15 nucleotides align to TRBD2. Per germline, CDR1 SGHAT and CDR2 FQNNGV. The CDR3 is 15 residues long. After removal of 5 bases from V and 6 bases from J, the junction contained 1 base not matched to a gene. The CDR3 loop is CASSRTSGRAGELFF. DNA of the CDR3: TGTGCCAGCAGCCGGACTAGCGGGAGGGCCGGGGAGCTGTTTTTT.

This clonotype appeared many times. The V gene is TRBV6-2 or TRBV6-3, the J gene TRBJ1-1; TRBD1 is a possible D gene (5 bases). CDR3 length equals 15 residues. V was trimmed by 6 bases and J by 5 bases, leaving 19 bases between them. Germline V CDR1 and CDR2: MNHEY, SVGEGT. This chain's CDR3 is CASSTYGHRRTEAFF. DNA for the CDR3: TGTGCCAGCAGCACATATGGACATCGGAGGACTGAAGCTTTCTTT.

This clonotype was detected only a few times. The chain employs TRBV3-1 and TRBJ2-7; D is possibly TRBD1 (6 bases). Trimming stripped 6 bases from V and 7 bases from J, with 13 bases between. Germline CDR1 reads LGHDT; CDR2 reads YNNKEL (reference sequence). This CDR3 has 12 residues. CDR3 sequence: CASSQGLGEQYV. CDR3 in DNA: TGTGCCAGCAGTCAGGGGTTGGGTGAGCAGTACGTC.

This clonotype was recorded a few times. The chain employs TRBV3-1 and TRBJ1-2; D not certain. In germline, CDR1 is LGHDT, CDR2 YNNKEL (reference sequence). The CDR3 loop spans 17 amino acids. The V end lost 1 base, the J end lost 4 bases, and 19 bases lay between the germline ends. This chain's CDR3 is CASSQGYGPEAFYGYTF. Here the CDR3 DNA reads TGTGCCAGCAGCCAAGGGTACGGGCCCGAGGCCTTCTATGGCTACACCTTC.

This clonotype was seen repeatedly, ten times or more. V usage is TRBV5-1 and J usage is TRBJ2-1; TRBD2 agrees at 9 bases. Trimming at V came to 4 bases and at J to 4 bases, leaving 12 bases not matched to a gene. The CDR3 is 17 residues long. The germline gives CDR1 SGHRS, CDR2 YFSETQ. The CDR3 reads CASSTGRAGGQYNEQFF. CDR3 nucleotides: TGCGCCAGCAGCACGGGCCGAGCGGGGGGCCAGTACAATGAGCAGTTCTTC.

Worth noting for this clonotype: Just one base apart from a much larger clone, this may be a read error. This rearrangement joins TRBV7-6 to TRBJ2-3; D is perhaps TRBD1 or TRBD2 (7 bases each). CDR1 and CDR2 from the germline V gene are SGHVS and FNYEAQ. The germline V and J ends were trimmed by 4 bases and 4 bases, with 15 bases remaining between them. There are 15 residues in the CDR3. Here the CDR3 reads CASSYTSGGADTQYF. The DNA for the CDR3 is TGTGCCAGCAGCTATACATCAGGGGGGGCAGATACGCAGTATTTT.

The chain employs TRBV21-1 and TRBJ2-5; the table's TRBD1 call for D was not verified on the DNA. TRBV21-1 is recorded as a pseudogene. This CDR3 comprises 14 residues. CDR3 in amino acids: CASIRGRELETQYF. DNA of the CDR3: TGTGCCAGCATCCGGGGGCGCGAGCTAGAGACCCAGTACTTC.

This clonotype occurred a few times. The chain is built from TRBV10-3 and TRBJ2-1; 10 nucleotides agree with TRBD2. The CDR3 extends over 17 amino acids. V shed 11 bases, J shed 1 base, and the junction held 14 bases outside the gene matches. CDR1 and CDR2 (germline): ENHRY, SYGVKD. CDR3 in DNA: TGTGCCGCCCGGAGCTTTAGCGGGGGGAAATCCTACAATGAGCAGTTCTTC. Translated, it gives CAARSFSGGKSYNEQFF.

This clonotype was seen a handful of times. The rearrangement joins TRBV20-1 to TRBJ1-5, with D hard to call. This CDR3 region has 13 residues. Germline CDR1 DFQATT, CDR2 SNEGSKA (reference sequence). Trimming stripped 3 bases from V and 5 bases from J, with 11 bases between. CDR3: CSARKGIDQPQHF. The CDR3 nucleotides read TGCAGTGCTAGGAAAGGTATTGATCAGCCCCAGCATTTT.

This CDR3 reads CASSLIRQFF. The CDR3 nucleotides read TGTGCCAGCAGCTTAATCCGGCAGTTCTTC. This chain links TRBV7-2 with TRBJ2-1; D remains ambiguous. Trimming removed 2 bases at V and 12 bases at J, with 5 bases between. The CDR3 spans 10 residues. Germline V lookup: CDR1 SGHTA, CDR2 FQGNSA. Filled out from reference TRBV7-2 and TRBJ2-1, the complete variable domain reads GAGVSQSPSNKVTEKGKDVELRCDPISGHTALYWYRQSLGQGLEFLIYFQGNSAPDKSGLPSDRFSAERTGGSVSTLTIQRTQQEDSAVYLCASSLIRQFFGPGTRLTVL.

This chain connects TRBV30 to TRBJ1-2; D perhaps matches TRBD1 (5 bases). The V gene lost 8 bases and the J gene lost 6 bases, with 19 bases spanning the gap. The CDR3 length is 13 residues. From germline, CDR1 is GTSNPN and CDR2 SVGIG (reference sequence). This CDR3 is CARSQDTRDGYTF. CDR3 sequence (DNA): TGTGCCAGATCTCAGGACACAAGAGATGGCTACACCTTC.

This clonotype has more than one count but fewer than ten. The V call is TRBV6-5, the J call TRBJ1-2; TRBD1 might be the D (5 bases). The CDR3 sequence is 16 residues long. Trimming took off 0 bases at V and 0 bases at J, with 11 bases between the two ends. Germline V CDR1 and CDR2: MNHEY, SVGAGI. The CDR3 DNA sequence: TGTGCCAGCAGTTACTCGGGGGTTTTAGCTAACTATGGCTACACCTTC. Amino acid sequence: CASSYSGVLANYGYTF.

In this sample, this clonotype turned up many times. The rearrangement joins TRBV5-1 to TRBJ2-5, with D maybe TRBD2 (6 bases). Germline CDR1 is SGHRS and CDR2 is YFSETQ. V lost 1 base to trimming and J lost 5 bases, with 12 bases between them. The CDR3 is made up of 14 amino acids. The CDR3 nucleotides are TGCGCCAGCAGCTTGACCGACAGCGGGGAGACCCAGTACTTC. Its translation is CASSLTDSGETQYF.

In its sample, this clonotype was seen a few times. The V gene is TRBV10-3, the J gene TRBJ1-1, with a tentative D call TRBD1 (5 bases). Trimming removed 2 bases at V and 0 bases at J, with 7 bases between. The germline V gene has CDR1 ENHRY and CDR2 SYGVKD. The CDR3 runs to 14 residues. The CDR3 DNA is TGTGCCATCAGTGAGGGGGGGTTGAACACTGAAGCTTTCTTT. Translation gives CAISEGGLNTEAFF.

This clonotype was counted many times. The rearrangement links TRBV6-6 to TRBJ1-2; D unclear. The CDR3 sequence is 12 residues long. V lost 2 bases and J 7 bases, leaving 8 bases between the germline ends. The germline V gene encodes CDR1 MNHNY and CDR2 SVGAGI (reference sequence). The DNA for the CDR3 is TGTGCCAGCAGTTACGCTCCAGCTGGCTACACCTTC. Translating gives CASSYAPAGYTF.

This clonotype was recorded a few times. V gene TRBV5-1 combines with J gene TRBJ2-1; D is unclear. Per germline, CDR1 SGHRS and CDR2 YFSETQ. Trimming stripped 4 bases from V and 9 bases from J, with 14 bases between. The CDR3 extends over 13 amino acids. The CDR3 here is CASSPTPFSEQFF. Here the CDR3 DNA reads TGCGCCAGCAGCCCTACCCCGTTTAGTGAGCAGTTCTTC. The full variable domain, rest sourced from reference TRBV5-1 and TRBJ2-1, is KAGVTQTPRYLIKTRGQQVTLSCSPISGHRSVSWYQQTPGQGLQFLFEYFSETQRNKGNFPGRFSGRQFSNSRSEMNVSTLELGDSALYLCASSPTPFSEQFFGPGTRLTVL.

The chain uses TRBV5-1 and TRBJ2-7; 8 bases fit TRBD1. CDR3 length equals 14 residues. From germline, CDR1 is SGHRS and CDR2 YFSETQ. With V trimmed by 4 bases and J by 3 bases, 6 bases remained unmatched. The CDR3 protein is CASSPAGTGYEQYV. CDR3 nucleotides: TGCGCCAGCAGCCCAGCCGGGACAGGCTACGAGCAGTACGTC.

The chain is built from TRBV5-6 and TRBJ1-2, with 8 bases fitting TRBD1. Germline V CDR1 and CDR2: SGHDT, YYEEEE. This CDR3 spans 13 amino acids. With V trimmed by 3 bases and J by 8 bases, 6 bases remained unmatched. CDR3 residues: CASSSDRAGGYTF. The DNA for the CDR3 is TGTGCCAGCAGCTCGGACAGGGCAGGCGGCTACACCTTC.

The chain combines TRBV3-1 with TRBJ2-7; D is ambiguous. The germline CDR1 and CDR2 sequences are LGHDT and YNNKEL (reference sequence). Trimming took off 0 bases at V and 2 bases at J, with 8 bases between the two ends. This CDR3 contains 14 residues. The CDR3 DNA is TGTGCCAGCAGCCAAGAGGAACTACCCTACGAGCAGTACTTC. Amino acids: CASSQEELPYEQYF.

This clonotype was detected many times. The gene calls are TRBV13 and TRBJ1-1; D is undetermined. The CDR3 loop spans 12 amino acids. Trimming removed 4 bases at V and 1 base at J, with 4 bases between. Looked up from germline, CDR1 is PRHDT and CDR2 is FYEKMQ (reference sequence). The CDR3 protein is CASSYENTEAFF. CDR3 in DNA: TGTGCCAGCAGCTACGAGAACACTGAAGCTTTCTTT. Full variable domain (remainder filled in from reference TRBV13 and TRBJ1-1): AAGVIQSPRHLIKEKRETATLKCYPIPRHDTVYWYQQGPGQDPQFLISFYEKMQSDKGSIPDRFSAQQFSDYHSELNMSSLELGDSALYFCASSYENTEAFFGQGTRLTVV.

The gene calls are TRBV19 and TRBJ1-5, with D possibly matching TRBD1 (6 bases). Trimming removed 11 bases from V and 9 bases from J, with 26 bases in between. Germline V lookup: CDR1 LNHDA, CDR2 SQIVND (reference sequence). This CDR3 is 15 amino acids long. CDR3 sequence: CASQGQGPFFGPQHF. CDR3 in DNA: TGTGCCTCCCAAGGGCAGGGGCCCTTCTTCGGGCCCCAGCATTTT.

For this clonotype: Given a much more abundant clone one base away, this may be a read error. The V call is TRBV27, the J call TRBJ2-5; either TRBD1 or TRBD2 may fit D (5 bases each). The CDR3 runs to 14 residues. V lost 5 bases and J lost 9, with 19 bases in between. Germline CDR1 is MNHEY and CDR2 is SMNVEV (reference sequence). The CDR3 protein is CASSRRQRPEAQYF. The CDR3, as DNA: TGTGCCAGCAGTAGAAGACAGAGGCCGGAGGCCCAGTACTTC.